The 21 T cell receptor beta chains below all came from one sample that was sequenced in a study of T-cell reconstitution after alpha-beta-depleted transplantation in children. The TCRbeta library was prepared with unique molecular identifiers. TCRdb ran MiXCR on the PCR reads and lists one entry per CDR3 protein. Seen here are roughly 500,000 distinct CDR3 sequences, about 30% observed once, and the top ten hold roughly 2.5%. The material sequenced was PBMCs from the stem cell graft donor, taken from the stem cell graft. These receptors all come from a human donor who donated a stem cell graft to a child with aplastic anemia.

This rearrangement joins TRBV7-9 to TRBJ2-3, with 9 bases lining up with TRBD1. The ends lost 3 bases at V and 4 bases at J; junction bases unmatched: 5. CDR1 SEHNR and CDR2 FQNEAQ come from the germline V gene (reference sequence). The CDR3 is 15 residues long. The CDR3 spells CASSFGTGRADTQYF. CDR3 sequence (DNA): TGTGCCAGCAGCTTCGGGACAGGGAGGGCAGATACGCAGTATTTT.

The chain's CDR3 is CASSLGLVLAGGRTDTQYF. The CDR3 DNA sequence: TGTGCCAGCAGCTTAGGTCTTGTACTAGCGGGAGGCCGCACAGATACGCAGTATTTT. V and J are TRBV11-2 and TRBJ2-3; TRBD2 matches 12 bases. Germline trimming cut 1 base from V and 1 base from J; bases unmatched to any gene: 9. The CDR3 has 19 amino acids. Looked up from germline, CDR1 is SGHAT and CDR2 is FQNNGV.

This chain connects TRBV10-3 to TRBJ1-5; D gene unclear. This CDR3 is 14 amino acids long. Germline values: CDR1 ENHRY, CDR2 SYGVKD. The V gene lost 2 bases and the J gene lost 3 bases, with 8 bases spanning the gap. As DNA, the CDR3 is TGTGCCATCAGTGAGGGTGGTATCAATCAGCCCCAGCATTTT. Translation: CAISEGGINQPQHF.

This clonotype was recorded a few times. This chain connects TRBV12-3 or TRBV12-4 to TRBJ2-5; 13 nucleotides align to TRBD2. CDR3 length: 16 amino acids. V shed 6 bases, J shed 1 base, and the junction held 5 bases outside the gene matches. CDR3 sequence: CASSSGLAGPQETQYF. In nucleotides, the CDR3 is TGTGCCAGCAGCTCGGGACTAGCGGGGCCCCAAGAGACCCAGTACTTC.

V is TRBV20-1 and J is TRBJ1-4; D unresolved. V was trimmed by 3 bases and J by 8 bases, leaving 13 bases between them. Germline V gives CDR1 DFQATT, CDR2 SNEGSKA (reference sequence). The CDR3 runs 13 residues. The CDR3: CSASGGVAEKLFF. The CDR3 region has the DNA TGCAGTGCTAGTGGCGGAGTAGCCGAAAAACTGTTTTTT.

This clonotype was picked up a small number of times. V usage is TRBV11-2 and J usage is TRBJ2-5; D is possibly TRBD2 (5 bases). This CDR3 has 13 residues. The V gene lost 3 bases and the J gene lost 5 bases, with 10 bases spanning the gap. From germline, CDR1 is SGHAT and CDR2 FQNNGV. CDR3 in amino acids: CASSFGVGETQYF. CDR3 coding DNA: TGTGCCAGCAGCTTCGGGGTAGGGGAGACCCAGTACTTC.

This clonotype was counted between two and nine times. The CDR3 region is CASSAQGDYGYTF. The DNA of the CDR3 is TGCGCCAGCAGCGCACAGGGAGACTATGGCTACACCTTC. The gene calls are TRBV5-1 and TRBJ1-2; maybe TRBD1 (6 bases). Germline V lookup: CDR1 SGHRS, CDR2 YFSETQ. Trimming cost V 4 bases and J 3 bases, with 10 bases left between them. CDR3 length equals 13 residues.

This clonotype has a handful of counts. An end of the junction does not agree with germline; a read error may underlie this. The chain recombines TRBV6-5 with TRBJ2-2, with a tentative D call TRBD1 (7 bases). Germline CDR1 reads MNHEY; CDR2 reads SVGAGI. CDR3 length equals 12 residues. The CDR3 loop reads CAGRGDTGELFF. The CDR3 DNA sequence: TGTGCCGGCAGGGGGGACACCGGGGAGCTGTTTTTT.

This clonotype came up once. This chain uses TRBV30 with TRBJ2-2; no definite D call. Trimming shortened V by 3 bases and J by 0 bases, and 8 bases separated the two germline ends. Per germline, CDR1 GTSNPN and CDR2 SVGIG (reference sequence). There are 14 residues in the CDR3. CDR3 sequence: CAWRPLANTGELFF. The DNA of the CDR3 is TGTGCCTGGAGGCCCCTCGCGAACACCGGGGAGCTGTTTTTT.

This sequence joins TRBV5-1 and TRBJ1-4; tentative D call: TRBD1 (5 bases). The germline CDR1 and CDR2 sequences are SGHRS and YFSETQ. The CDR3 consists of 16 residues. The V end lost 3 bases, the J end lost 5 bases, and 17 bases lay between the germline ends. DNA of the CDR3: TGCGCCAGCAGCTCGGGCGGACAAGGAGTAAATGAAAAACTGTTTTTT. This translates into CASSSGGQGVNEKLFF.

The V gene is TRBV9, the J gene TRBJ2-5; 7 bases align to TRBD2. The CDR3 is 16 amino acids. Unmatched junction bases numbered 5, after V lost 0 bases and J lost 0 bases. CDR1 SGDLS and CDR2 YYNGEE come from the germline V gene. In DNA form, the CDR3 reads TGTGCCAGCAGCGTAGGTCCTAGCGGTTACCAAGAGACCCAGTACTTC. The encoded protein is CASSVGPSGYQETQYF.

The J gene is TRBJ2-2, the V gene TRBV27, with D hard to call. From germline, CDR1 is MNHEY and CDR2 SMNVEV (reference sequence). With 5 bases removed from V and 5 bases from J, the gap between germline ends came to 12 bases. The CDR3 totals 14 residues. Here the CDR3 reads CASSTGLGTGELFF. DNA for the CDR3: TGTGCCAGCAGTACGGGCTTGGGGACCGGGGAGCTGTTTTTT.

This chain links TRBV2 with TRBJ1-4; D gene unclear. Germline CDR1 reads SNHLY; CDR2 reads FYNNEI. Trimming stripped 8 bases from V and 1 base from J, with 14 bases between. There are 15 residues in the CDR3. CDR3: CASRWTGGTNEKLFF. CDR3 nucleotide sequence: TGTGCCAGCCGCTGGACCGGTGGAACTAATGAAAAACTGTTTTTT.

This clonotype was seen only a few times. This sequence joins TRBV12-3 or TRBV12-4 and TRBJ1-3; tentatively, D is TRBD1 (6 bases). V was trimmed by 6 bases and J by 0 bases, leaving 21 bases between them. This CDR3 is built from 18 residues. CDR3: CASRPRPKQGLSGNTIYF. As DNA, the CDR3 is TGTGCCAGCAGGCCCCGACCAAAACAGGGACTCTCTGGAAACACCATATATTTT.

This clonotype was observed a few times. This chain connects TRBV7-3 to TRBJ2-1, with D unresolved. The CDR3 length is 13 residues. Trimming shortened V by 4 bases and J by 5 bases, and 9 bases separated the two germline ends. Germline V gives CDR1 SGHTA, CDR2 FQGTGA. CDR3 nucleotides: TGTGCCAGCAGCTCCCTCTACGACAATGAGCAGTTCTTC. It yields the protein CASSSLYDNEQFF.

This sequence joins TRBV6-2 or TRBV6-3 and TRBJ2-6; maybe TRBD1 (6 bases). Looked up from germline, CDR1 is MNHEY and CDR2 is SVGEGT. This CDR3 region has 15 residues. V was trimmed by 9 bases and J by 0 bases, leaving 12 bases between them. The chain's CDR3 is CASDRFGSGANVLTF. As DNA, the CDR3 is TGTGCCAGTGACAGGTTCGGCTCTGGGGCCAACGTCCTGACTTTC.

This clonotype turned up a few times. V is TRBV20-1 and J is TRBJ1-6; D gene uncertain. V dropped 0 bases and J dropped 0 bases, with 9 bases sitting between them. CDR3 length: 16 amino acids. The germline V gene has CDR1 DFQATT and CDR2 SNEGSKA (reference sequence). The CDR3 reads CSARDARSSYNSPLHF. The CDR3 nucleotides are TGCAGTGCTAGAGATGCTAGAAGCTCCTATAATTCACCCCTCCACTTT.

The chain is built from TRBV12-3 or TRBV12-4 and TRBJ1-6; TRBD1 matches 9 bases. V lost 5 bases to trimming and J lost 9 bases; unmatched junction nucleotides: 5. This CDR3 contains 14 residues. The DNA for the CDR3 is TGTGCCAGCAGTCGGACAGGGGAAAGTTCACCCCTCCACTTT. Protein: CASSRTGESSPLHF.

This clonotype occurred a few times. This chain connects TRBV11-2 to TRBJ1-6; 8 nucleotides line up with TRBD1. With 1 base clipped from V and 10 bases from J, the junction kept 6 bases outside the gene matches. Germline V CDR1 and CDR2: SGHAT, FQNNGV. This CDR3 spans 15 amino acids. CDR3 in DNA: TGTGCCAGCAGCTTAGGGACAGGGAGAAGATCACCCCTCCACTTT. Translating it yields CASSLGTGRRSPLHF.

This clonotype was observed a few times. In DNA form, the CDR3 reads TGTGCCAGCAGCGTAGACGGGACCTGCGAGCAGTACGTC. This sequence encodes CASSVDGTCEQYV. The chain employs TRBV9 and TRBJ2-7; D assignment may be TRBD1 or TRBD2 (5 bases each). CDR1 and CDR2 from the germline V gene are SGDLS and YYNGEE. V was trimmed by 0 bases and J by 6 bases, leaving 10 bases between them. There are 13 residues in the CDR3.

This chain joins TRBV6-1 and TRBJ1-4, with D maybe TRBD1 (6 bases). Germline V gene data show CDR1 as MNHNS and CDR2 as SASEGT. The germline V and J ends were trimmed by 10 bases and 3 bases, with 18 bases remaining between them. The CDR3 spans 15 residues. The CDR3 spells CATGGLRTANEKLFF. CDR3 DNA sequence: TGTGCCACCGGCGGTTTGAGGACAGCTAATGAAAAACTGTTTTTT.